This T cell receptor beta chain came from a study of blood T cell repertoires in COVID-19. Study background: Samples of COVID-19 (acute and convalescent) were obtained from the United States, Italy and Spain.

The repertoire was sequenced with immunoSEQ multiplex PCR; TCRdb's copy has only in-frame clones and lacks some. The sample consists of around 400,000 clones, 89% of them appearing once. V was clipped by 1 base and J by 3 bases, with 10 bases between them. The germline V gene encodes CDR1 LGHDT and CDR2 YNNKEL (reference sequence). The CDR3 length is 14 residues. The chain combines TRBV3-1 (or the pseudogene TRBV3-2) with TRBJ2-7; no clear D. This clonotype was obtained from a man in his forties or fifties with acute or convalescent COVID-19. The sequenced sample consisted of peripheral blood. CDR3 in amino acids: CASSQARLVYEQYF. The CDR3 bases are TGTGCCAGCAGCCAAGCGAGACTGGTCTACGAGCAGTACTTC.